The subject of this entry is one T cell receptor beta chain. As yet, its antigen is unknown. The primer mix had 60 Vbeta and 13 Jbeta primers. Data came from immunoSEQ multiplex PCR; TCRdb stores just in-frame clones and leaves some out. Of about 140,000 clones in the sample, around 73% were seen once. These data belong to a study of cytomegalovirus exposure and HLA in healthy donors. General study findings and limits: Cytomegalovirus status was reportedly diagnosed by the classifier with high specificity and sensitivity.

The germline gives CDR1 SNHLY, CDR2 FYNNEI. J gave up 7 bases and V 8 bases, and 11 bases lay outside the gene matches. The CDR3 contains 15 residues. The sequence was collected from a human donor in good health. The sequenced sample was PBMCs. J is TRBJ2-1 and V is TRBV2, with TRBD1 matching 10 bases. The CDR3 sequence is CASRSRQGAINEQFF. The CDR3 DNA follows: TGTGCCAGCCGGTCTCGACAGGGGGCAATAAATGAGCAGTTCTTC.